The sequence of this T cell receptor beta chain was determined in a study of blood T cells in healthy people across ages. Looking at the study overall: About one barcoded beta molecule per two T cells came from capture by template switching. Study findings and constraints: When one million T cells were used, diversity estimates were thought to be underestimates.

In this sample, this clonotype turned up many times. The antigen is unknown. Germline V gene data show CDR1 as MDHEN and CDR2 as SYDVKM. The V gene lost 7 bases and the J gene lost 5 bases, with 15 bases spanning the gap. This CDR3 comprises 13 residues. The second PCR ran about 6 to 12 cycles with a sample-barcoded 5' primer and J-beta primers. In TCRdb, the 5' RACE reads were re-called with MiXCR into one record per CDR3 protein. The sample yields about 700,000 distinct CDR3 sequences, approximately 30% seen once. This sequence joins TRBV28 and TRBJ2-7; either TRBD1 or TRBD2 may fit D (6 bases each). The specimen sequenced was blood. The sequence was collected from a woman older than 75 in good health. This chain's CDR3 is CASMRGGNHEQYF. As DNA, the CDR3 is TGTGCCAGCATGAGAGGGGGGAACCACGAGCAGTACTTC.